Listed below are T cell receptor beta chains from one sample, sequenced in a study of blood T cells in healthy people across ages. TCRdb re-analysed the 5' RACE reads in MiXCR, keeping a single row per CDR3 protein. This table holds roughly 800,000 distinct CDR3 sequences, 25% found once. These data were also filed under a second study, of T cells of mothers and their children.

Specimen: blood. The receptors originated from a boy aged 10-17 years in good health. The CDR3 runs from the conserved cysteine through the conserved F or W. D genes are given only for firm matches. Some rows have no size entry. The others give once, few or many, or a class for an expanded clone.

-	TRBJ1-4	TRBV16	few	TGTGCCAGCAGCTCGGGGGCCGGTAATGAAAAACTGTTTTTT	CASSSGAGNEKLFF
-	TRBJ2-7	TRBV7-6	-	TGTGCCAGCAGCTTAGTTGCGGAGTATCGGAGCGAGCAGTACTTC	CASSLVAEYRSEQYF
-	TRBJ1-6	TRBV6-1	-	TGTGCCAGCAGTGAAGCAGGGGCCTATAATTCACCCCTCCACTTT	CASSEAGAYNSPLHF
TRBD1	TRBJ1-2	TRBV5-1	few	TGCGCCAGCAGCCTGGAGGGACAGTATGGCTACACCTTC	CASSLEGQYGYTF
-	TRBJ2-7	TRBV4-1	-	TGCGCCAGCAGCCGGGGGACTGATACTTCCTACGAGCAGTACTTC	CASSRGTDTSYEQYF
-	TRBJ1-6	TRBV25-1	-	TGTGCCAGCAGTGACAGGGGTTTTTCACCCCTCTACTTT	CASSDRGFSPLYF
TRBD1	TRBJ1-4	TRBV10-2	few	TGCGCCAGCACCGACAGGGAGGGAGGAAAACTGTTTTTT	CASTDREGGKLFF
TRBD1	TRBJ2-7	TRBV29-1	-	TGCAGCGTTGATAACGGACAGGGGACCTACGAGCAGTACTTC	CSVDNGQGTYEQYF
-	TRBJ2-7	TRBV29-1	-	TGCAGCGTGGAGGACACCATCTACGAGCAGTACTTC	CSVEDTIYEQYF
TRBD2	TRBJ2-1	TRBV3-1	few	TGTGCCAGCAGCCCAGCGGGAGACAATGAGCAGTTCTTC	CASSPAGDNEQFF
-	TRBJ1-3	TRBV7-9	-	TGTGCCAGCAGCCTTAATGTGGGTTTCTCTGGAAACACCATATATTTT	CASSLNVGFSGNTIYF
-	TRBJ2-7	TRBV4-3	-	TGCGCCAGCAGCCAAGACCTGACTAGTGGCCCCTCCTACGAGCAGTACTTC	CASSQDLTSGPSYEQYF
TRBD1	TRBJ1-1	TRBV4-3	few	TGCGCCAGCAGCCAATGGACAGGGGCTGAAGCTTTCTTT	CASSQWTGAEAFF
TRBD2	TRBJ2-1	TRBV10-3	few	TGTGCCATCAGTGAGTCGGGGACTAGCGGGGGCAATGAGCAGTTCTTC	CAISESGTSGGNEQFF
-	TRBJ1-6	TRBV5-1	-	TGCGCCAGCAGCTTGCTGCAGTTTAATTCACCCCTCCACTTT	CASSLLQFNSPLHF
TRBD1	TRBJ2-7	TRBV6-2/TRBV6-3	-	TGTGCCAGCAGTTCCTGGGACAGGGTGTACGAGCAGTACTTC	CASSSWDRVYEQYF
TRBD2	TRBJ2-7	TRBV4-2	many	TGTGCCAGCAGCCAAGAGAGGGGACTAAGCTCCTACGAGCAGTACTTC	CASSQERGLSSYEQYF
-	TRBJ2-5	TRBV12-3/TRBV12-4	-	TGTGCCATCAGTTTAGGGTACTATTCGACCCAAGAGACCCAGTACTTC	CAISLGYYSTQETQYF
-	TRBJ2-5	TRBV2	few	TGTGCCAGCAGTGTTCTCCAAGAGACCCAGTACTTC	CASSVLQETQYF
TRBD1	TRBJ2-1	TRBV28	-	TGTGCCAGCAGTGCTATCCTGGGACAGGGGCGCAATGAGCAGTTCTTC	CASSAILGQGRNEQFF
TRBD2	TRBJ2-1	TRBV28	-	TGTGCCAGCACCCGTAGCGGGGGCTCCTACAATGAGCAGTTCTTC	CASTRSGGSYNEQFF
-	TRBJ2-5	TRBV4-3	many	TGCGCCAGCAGCCAAGAGGGGAGAGGGGCCGAGACCCAGTACTTC	CASSQEGRGAETQYF
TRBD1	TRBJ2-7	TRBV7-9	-	TGTGCCAGCAGTTCTACAGGGGGTGTCGAGCAGTACTTC	CASSSTGGVEQYF
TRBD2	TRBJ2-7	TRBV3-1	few	TGTGCCAGCAGCCAAGTACTAGCGGGAGGGTCCTACGAGCAGTACTTC	CASSQVLAGGSYEQYF
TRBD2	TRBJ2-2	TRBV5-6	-	TGTGCCAGCAGCTTGATGACTAGCGGGAGCGCGAACACCGGGGAGCTGTTTTTT	CASSLMTSGSANTGELFF
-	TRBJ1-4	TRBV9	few	TGTGCCTCAGGCCGGACTGAAAGACTGTTTTTT	CASGRTERLFF
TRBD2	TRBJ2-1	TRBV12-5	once	TGTGCTAGTGGTTTTCGGGGGGTTTACTTC	CASGFRGVYF
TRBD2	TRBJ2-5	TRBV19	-	TGTGCCAGTAGTATGGGCCCTAGCGGACAAGAGACCCAGTACTTC	CASSMGPSGQETQYF
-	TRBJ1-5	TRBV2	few	TGTGCCAGCAGGGTATCGGATAGCAATCAGCCCCAGCATTTT	CASRVSDSNQPQHF
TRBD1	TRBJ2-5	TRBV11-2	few	TGTGCCAGCAGCGGCGGGACAGGGGTATCAGAGACCCAGTACTTC	CASSGGTGVSETQYF
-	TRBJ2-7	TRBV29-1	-	TGCAGCGTTGAACTACAGGGTTACGAGCAGTACTTC	CSVELQGYEQYF
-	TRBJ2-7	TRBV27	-	TGTGCCAGCAGTTCGCGGGACATAGCCTACGAGCAGTACTTC	CASSSRDIAYEQYF
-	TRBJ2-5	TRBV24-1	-	TGTGCCACCAGTGACCTGATGGACAGATTCGGGGAGACCCAGTACTTC	CATSDLMDRFGETQYF
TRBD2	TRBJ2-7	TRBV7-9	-	TGTGCCAGCAGCTTACCTCCGGGACTAGCGGGCGACGAGCAGTACTTC	CASSLPPGLAGDEQYF
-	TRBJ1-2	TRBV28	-	TGTGCCAGCAGTTTCCTCGACACAAGCTATGGCTACACCTTC	CASSFLDTSYGYTF
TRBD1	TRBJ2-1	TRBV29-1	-	TGCAGCGTGGCCGACAGGGGGCTGTGGAATGAGCAGTTCTTC	CSVADRGLWNEQFF
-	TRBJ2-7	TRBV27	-	TGTGCCAGCAGTGTCGTCCCGGAATCCTACGAGCAGTACTTC	CASSVVPESYEQYF
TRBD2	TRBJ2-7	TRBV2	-	TGTGCCAGCGCCGGGAGGATCAACTACGAGCAGTACTTC	CASAGRINYEQYF
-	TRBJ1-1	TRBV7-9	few	TGTGCCAGCAGCCGGTCCAGTTCGAACACTGAAGCTTTCTTT	CASSRSSSNTEAFF
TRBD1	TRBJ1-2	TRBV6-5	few	TGTGCCAGCAGCTCCGGGACAGGGACACACTATGGCTACACCTTC	CASSSGTGTHYGYTF
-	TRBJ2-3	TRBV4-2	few	TGTGCCAGCAGCCGGGAGGGGGCCGGTTCCACGAGGGATACGCAGTATTTT	CASSREGAGSTRDTQYF
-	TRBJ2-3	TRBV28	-	TGTGCCAGCAGGGTTCATTTTCGGGGGAAAAGCACAGATACGCAGTATTTT	CASRVHFRGKSTDTQYF
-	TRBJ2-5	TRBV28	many	TGTGCCAGCGGAACAGGGAAACAAGAGACCCAGTACTTC	CASGTGKQETQYF
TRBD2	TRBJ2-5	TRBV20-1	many	TGCAGTGCTAGGCCGCCGGGACTAGCGGGGATAAAACAAGAGACCCAGTACTTC	CSARPPGLAGIKQETQYF
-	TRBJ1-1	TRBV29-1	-	TGCAGCGTTGGTGGCAGGGAGTTGAACACTGAAGCTTTCTTT	CSVGGRELNTEAFF
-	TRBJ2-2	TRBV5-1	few	TGCGCCAGCAGCTCGTTACGGGGCACCGGGGAGCTGTTTTTT	CASSSLRGTGELFF
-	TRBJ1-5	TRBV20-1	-	TGCAGTGCTAGAGCCTCCTACGGGATCGGCAATCAGCCCCAGCATTTT	CSARASYGIGNQPQHF
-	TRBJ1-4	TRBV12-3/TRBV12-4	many	TGTGCCAGCAGTTTCCCAGGGCATAATGAAAAACTGTTTTTT	CASSFPGHNEKLFF
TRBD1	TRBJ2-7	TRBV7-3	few	TGTGCCAGCAGCGCCGGGACAGTCCGCGAGCAGTACTTC	CASSAGTVREQYF
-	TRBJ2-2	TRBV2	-	TGTGCCAGCAGGGGGCGCGCCGGGGAGCTGTTTTTT	CASRGRAGELFF
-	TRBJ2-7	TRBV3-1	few	TGTGCCAGCAGCCAGCGGGGTGCAGGGTCCTCCTACGAGCAGTACTTC	CASSQRGAGSSYEQYF
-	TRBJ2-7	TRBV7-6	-	TGTGCCAGCAGCTTAGAAGGACGGAACTCCTACGAGCAGTACTTC	CASSLEGRNSYEQYF
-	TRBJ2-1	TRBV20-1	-	TGCAGTGCGCGGGAGACAGGGTTCTACAATGAGCAGTTCTTC	CSARETGFYNEQFF
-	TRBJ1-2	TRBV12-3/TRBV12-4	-	TGTGCCAGCAGTTTCTCCGACTATGGCTACACCTTC	CASSFSDYGYTF